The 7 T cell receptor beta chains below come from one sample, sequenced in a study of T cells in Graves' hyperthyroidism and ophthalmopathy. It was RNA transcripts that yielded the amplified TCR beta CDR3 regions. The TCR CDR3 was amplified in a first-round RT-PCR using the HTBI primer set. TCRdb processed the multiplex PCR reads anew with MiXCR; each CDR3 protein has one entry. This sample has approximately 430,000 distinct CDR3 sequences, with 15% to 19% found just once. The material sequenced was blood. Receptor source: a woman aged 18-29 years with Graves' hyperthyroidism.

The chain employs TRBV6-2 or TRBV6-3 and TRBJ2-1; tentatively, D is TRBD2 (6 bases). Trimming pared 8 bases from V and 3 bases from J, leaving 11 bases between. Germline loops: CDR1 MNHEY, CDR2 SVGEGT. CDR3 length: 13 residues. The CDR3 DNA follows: TGTGCCAGCCATGGGAGGATCTACAATGAGCAGTTCTTC. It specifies CASHGRIYNEQFF.

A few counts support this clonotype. Written as DNA, the CDR3 is TGCGCCAGCAGCCAAGAGCAGATTAGCGGGAGTACAGATACGCAGTATTTT. Amino acids: CASSQEQISGSTDTQYF. This sequence joins TRBV4-1 and TRBJ2-3; TRBD2 agrees at 9 bases. The CDR3 sequence is 17 residues long. The V and J ends lost 0 bases and 3 bases, in that order; junction bases with no gene match: 7. Germline V gene data show CDR1 as MGHRA and CDR2 as YSYEKL.

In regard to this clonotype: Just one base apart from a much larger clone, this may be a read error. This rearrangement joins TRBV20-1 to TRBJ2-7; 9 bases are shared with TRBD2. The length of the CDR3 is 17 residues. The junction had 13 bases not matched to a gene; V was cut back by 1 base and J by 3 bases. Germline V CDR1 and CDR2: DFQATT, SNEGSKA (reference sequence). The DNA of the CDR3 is TGCAGTGCTAGAGGTTGGGCTAGCGGGACTAATAACTACGAGCAGTACTTC. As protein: CSARGWASGTNNYEQYF.

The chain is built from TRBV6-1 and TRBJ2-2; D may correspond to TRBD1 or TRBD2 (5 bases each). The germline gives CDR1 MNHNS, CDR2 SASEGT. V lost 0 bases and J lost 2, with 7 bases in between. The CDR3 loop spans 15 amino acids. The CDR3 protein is CASSEARGNTGELFF. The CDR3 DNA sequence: TGTGCCAGCAGTGAAGCGAGGGGAAACACCGGGGAGCTGTTTTTT.

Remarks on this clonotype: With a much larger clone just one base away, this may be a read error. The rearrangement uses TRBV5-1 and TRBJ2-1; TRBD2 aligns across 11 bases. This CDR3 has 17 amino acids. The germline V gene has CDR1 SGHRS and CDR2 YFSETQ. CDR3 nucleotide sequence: TGCGCCAGCAGCCTAACTAGCGGGAGAATCTCCTGCAATGAGCAGTTCTTC. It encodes CASSLTSGRISCNEQFF.

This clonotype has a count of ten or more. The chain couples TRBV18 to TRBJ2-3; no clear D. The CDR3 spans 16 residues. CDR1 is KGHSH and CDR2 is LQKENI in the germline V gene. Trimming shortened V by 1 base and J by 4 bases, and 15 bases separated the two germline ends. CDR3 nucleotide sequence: TGTGCCAGCTCACCACGGAATAGAATAGGCGCAGATACGCAGTATTTT. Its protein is CASSPRNRIGADTQYF.

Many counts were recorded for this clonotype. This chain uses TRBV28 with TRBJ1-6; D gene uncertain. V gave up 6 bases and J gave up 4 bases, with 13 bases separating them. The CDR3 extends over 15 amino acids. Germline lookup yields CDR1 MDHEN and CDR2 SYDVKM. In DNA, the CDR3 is TGTGCCAGCAGGACGCGGGGAGGATATAATTCACCCCTCCACTTT. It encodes CASRTRGGYNSPLHF.